The present entry profiles one TCR beta chain with its context. No antigen is known for it. These data originate in a study of blood T cells in healthy people across ages. Study background: Per two T cells, template switching captured roughly one barcoded beta molecule. The study, taken as a whole, reports: Naive CD4+ cell counts and diversity both ran higher in long-lived than in aged donors.

Sample-barcoded 5' priming and a J-beta primer mix drove a second PCR of about 7 to 12 cycles. A template-switch adaptor with 12 random nucleotides tagged each cDNA molecule. Each sample yielded at least 3 million CDR3-containing paired-end reads. TCRdb called the 5' RACE reads again in MiXCR, with one record for every CDR3 protein. This table has around 970,000 distinct CDR3 sequences, roughly 51% appearing once. The CDR3 runs to 16 residues. With 6 bases clipped from V and 9 bases from J, the junction kept 10 bases outside the gene matches. Germline V lookup: CDR1 MNHEY, CDR2 SVGEGT. This chain links TRBV6-2 or TRBV6-3 with TRBJ2-1; 14 nucleotides match TRBD2. The clonotype comes from a woman in her sixties or seventies in good health. Sequences were obtained from blood. CDR3 nucleotides: TGTGCCAGCAGCAGGGGACTAGCGGGAGTTTGGGGTGAGCAGTTCTTC. Amino acids: CASSRGLAGVWGEQFF.